Sequencing of this T cell receptor beta chain was carried out in a study of liver allograft versus peripheral blood T cells. Study-level background: Blood and transplanted-liver T cell receptor repertoires from recipients were compared. Study conclusions and caveats: Reportedly, liver allograft T cell receptor repertoires differed from peripheral blood ones.

TCRdb recomputed calls from the reads with MiXCR, one row per CDR3 protein. The profile covers 9,000 to 10,000 distinct CDR3 sequences, with around 20% appearing a single time and about 1.2% taken by the ten largest. As for this clonotype: No antigen is known for it.

This TCR was sampled from a human patient who had a liver transplant. The graft donor may be the source of some T cells.

CDR3 residues: CASSSDRPRGYGYTF. The CDR3 bases are TGTGCCAGCAGCTCCGACAGGCCCCGGGGCTATGGCTACACCTTC. The rearrangement joins TRBV5-5 to TRBJ1-2; TRBD1 might be the D (6 bases). From germline, CDR1 is SGHKS and CDR2 YYEKEE (reference sequence). The CDR3 is 15 amino acids. With 3 bases removed from V and 4 bases from J, the gap between germline ends came to 16 bases. The full variable domain, completed using reference TRBV5-5 and TRBJ1-2, is DAGVTQSPTHLIKTRGQQVTLRCSPISGHKSVSWYQQVLGQGPQFIFQYYEKEERGRGNFPDRFSARQFPNYSSELNVNALLLGDSALYLCASSSDRPRGYGYTFGSGTRLTVV.